The next 9 T cell receptor beta chains were all read from a single sample in a study of blood T cell repertoires in COVID-19. Libraries were prepared by immunoSEQ multiplex PCR; TCRdb keeps only in-frame clonotypes and omits some of them. Of almost 200,000 clones in the sample, roughly 80% were seen once. The specimen sequenced was peripheral blood. The source is a man aged 60-69 years with COVID-19, enrolled during active disease.

This chain joins TRBV19 and TRBJ1-1; TRBD1 is a possible D gene (5 bases). Per germline, CDR1 LNHDA and CDR2 SQIVND (reference sequence). This CDR3 has 14 amino acids. The V end lost 3 bases, the J end lost 4 bases, and 12 bases lay between the germline ends. The CDR3 coding sequence is TGTGCCAGTAGTATTGACGGGGGTAGCACTGAAGCTTTCTTT. Protein product: CASSIDGGSTEAFF. The entire variable domain, with the rest obtained from reference TRBV19 and TRBJ1-1, is as follows: DGGITQSPKYLFRKEGQNVTLSCEQNLNHDAMYWYRQDPGQGLRLIYYSQIVNDFQKGDIAEGYSVSREKKESFPLTVTSAQKNPTAFYLCASSIDGGSTEAFFGQGTRLTVV.

The gene calls are TRBV6-6 and TRBJ2-3, with 8 bases lining up with TRBD1. Trimming cost V 5 bases and J 1 base; bases outside gene matches: 2. There are 14 residues in the CDR3. Germline loops: CDR1 MNHNY, CDR2 SVGAGI (reference sequence). This CDR3 reads CASSATGGTDTQYF. The CDR3 DNA reads TGTGCCAGCAGTGCGACAGGGGGCACAGATACGCAGTATTTT.

The chain uses TRBV30 and TRBJ2-1; TRBD1 aligns across 11 bases. V shed 2 bases, J shed 7 bases, and the junction held 4 bases outside the gene matches. There are 14 residues in the CDR3. The germline V gene encodes CDR1 GTSNPN and CDR2 SVGIG (reference sequence). DNA of the CDR3: TGTGCCTGGAGTTCGGGACAGGGGGGGAATGAGCAGTTCTTC. Translating gives CAWSSGQGGNEQFF.

This chain joins TRBV18 and TRBJ1-1, with 7 positions matching TRBD1. Losses at the gene ends were 0 bases for V and 7 bases for J; bases not matched to a gene: 2. In germline, CDR1 is KGHSH, CDR2 LQKENI. This CDR3 spans 13 amino acids. The CDR3 reads CASSPPTGVEAFF. For the CDR3, the DNA is TGTGCCAGCTCACCACCTACAGGGGTTGAAGCTTTCTTT.

Ten or more counts support this clone. V is TRBV19 and J is TRBJ1-6, with 9 bases matching TRBD1. This CDR3 comprises 15 residues. CDR1 is LNHDA, CDR2 SQIVND, per germline (reference sequence). V shed 6 bases and J 7 bases; nucleotides not matched to a gene: 7. This CDR3 is CASRVFGTGNSPLHF. The CDR3 nucleotides are TGTGCCAGTAGGGTGTTCGGGACAGGGAATTCACCCCTCCACTTT.

This clone was recorded at least ten times. J is TRBJ1-2 and V is TRBV28; the D is unclear. V lost 2 bases, J lost 8 bases, and 12 bases lay in between. CDR3 length: 13 amino acids. Germline assignment: CDR1 MDHEN and CDR2 SYDVKM. The CDR3, as DNA: TGTGCCAGCAGTTTAACTTCGGCGGGCGGCTACACCTTC. Translated, it gives CASSLTSAGGYTF.

The chain employs TRBV4-1 and TRBJ1-4; 7 bases map to TRBD1. The germline V gene encodes CDR1 MGHRA and CDR2 YSYEKL. V shed 2 bases, J shed 7 bases, and the junction held 10 bases outside the gene matches. This CDR3 spans 16 amino acids. DNA of the CDR3: TGCGCCAGCAGCCAATCCTCACAGGGGTTAGGTGAAAAACTGTTTTTT. Translated, it gives CASSQSSQGLGEKLFF.

The genes are TRBV5-8 and TRBJ1-2, with D unclear. This CDR3 is 12 amino acids long. The ends were cut back, 1 base at V and 7 bases at J, with 8 bases in the middle. The germline V gene has CDR1 SGHTS and CDR2 YDEGEE. The CDR3 region has the DNA TGTGCCAGCAGCTTGAGGCAGGCTGGCTACACCTTC. Translating gives CASSLRQAGYTF. Full variable domain (missing parts from reference TRBV5-8 and TRBJ1-2): EAGVTQSPTHLIKTRGQQATLRCSPISGHTSVYWYQQALGLGLQFLLWYDEGEERNRGNFPPRFSGRQFPNYSSELNVNALELEDSALYLCASSLRQAGYTFGSGTRLTVV.

This clone was found a few times. J is TRBJ1-2 and V is TRBV6-5, with D perhaps TRBD1 (6 bases). V shed 4 bases and J shed 11 bases, with 14 bases lying between them. Per the germline V gene, CDR1 is MNHEY and CDR2 is SVGAGI. The CDR3 has 12 amino acids. The CDR3 here is CASSFQGRGYTF. In DNA form, the CDR3 reads TGTGCCAGCAGTTTCCAGGGTAGGGGGTACACCTTC.